Sequencing of this T cell receptor (beta chain) was carried out in a study of blood T cell repertoires in COVID-19. About the research overall: Samples came from the United States, Italy and Spain, spanning acute and convalescent COVID-19. T cells, B-cell-depleted T cells, or PBMCs supplied cDNA or gDNA.

In the original analysis: By means of reference gene primer amplification, nucleated cell counts were estimated. Generated by immunoSEQ multiplex PCR, the TCRdb table keeps only in-frame clones and is missing some. The V and J calls and clone size come from that table; D and trimming were worked out from the DNA. This sample has roughly 100,000 clones, with about 75% found just once. This CDR3 has 16 residues. The receptor comes from an elderly woman with acute or convalescent COVID-19. Sequenced: peripheral blood. This chain links TRBV7-5 with TRBJ1-2; the table assigns TRBD1, which was not confirmed against the DNA. TRBV7-5 is given as a pseudogene. The CDR3 sequence: CARSLVSRGQWYGYTF. The CDR3 DNA reads as TGTGCCAGAAGCCTCGTTAGTAGGGGGCAATGGTATGGCTACACCTTC.